These 24 T cell receptor beta chains share one sample of origin, sequenced in a study of T cell responses to AZD1222 COVID-19 vaccine. TCRdb's table, derived via immunoSEQ multiplex PCR, lists solely in-frame clones and lacks some. The top ten clones hold around 2% of a sample with about 110,000 clones, approximately 96% of them seen once. The sequences come from peripheral blood, collected on day 0 of AZD1222 vaccination. The receptors originated from an adult in good health.

The genes are TRBV5-1 and TRBJ2-5; 7 bases are a match to TRBD2. The CDR3 extends over 15 amino acids. Germline V gene lookup returns CDR1 SGHRS and CDR2 YFSETQ. V lost 3 bases, J lost 0 bases, and 5 bases stayed unmatched. CDR3: CASSSGLEYQETQYF. The CDR3 region has the DNA TGCGCCAGCAGCTCCGGACTAGAGTACCAAGAGACCCAGTACTTC. Full variable domain (outside the CDR3, taken from reference TRBV5-1 and TRBJ2-5): KAGVTQTPRYLIKTRGQQVTLSCSPISGHRSVSWYQQTPGQGLQFLFEYFSETQRNKGNFPGRFSGRQFSNSRSEMNVSTLELGDSALYLCASSSGLEYQETQYFGPGTRLLVL.

The chain has TRBV5-1 and TRBJ2-6, with unresolved D. The CDR3 loop spans 15 amino acids. From germline, CDR1 is SGHRS and CDR2 YFSETQ. The ends were cut back, 5 bases at V and 2 bases at J, with 11 bases in the middle. The CDR3 nucleotides read TGCGCCAGCAGTTACGCGCTCGCTGGGGCCAACGTCCTGACTTTC. It codes for CASSYALAGANVLTF.

The rearrangement links TRBV27 to TRBJ1-2; 8 bases match TRBD1. The CDR3 sequence is 13 residues long. Germline CDR1 is MNHEY and CDR2 is SMNVEV (reference sequence). J gave up 5 bases and V 6 bases, and 5 bases lay outside the gene matches. CDR3 in amino acids: CASRITGGYGYTF. CDR3 DNA sequence: TGTGCCAGCAGAATTACAGGGGGTTATGGCTACACCTTC.

The chain combines TRBV12-5 with TRBJ1-2, with 8 bases matching TRBD1. CDR1 is LGHNT, CDR2 FRNRAP, per germline. Trimming removed 1 base from V and 4 bases from J; junction bases left unmatched: 17. The CDR3 has 19 amino acids. The CDR3 reads CASGLATLKSGQALYGYTF. The CDR3 coding sequence is TGTGCTAGTGGTTTGGCCACCCTAAAATCGGGACAGGCCCTCTATGGCTACACCTTC.

This chain uses TRBV19 with TRBJ1-2, with a possible D match to TRBD1 (5 bases). The CDR3 spans 14 residues. Germline loops: CDR1 LNHDA, CDR2 SQIVND (reference sequence). V was cut by 5 bases and J by 4 bases, with 14 bases left in between. CDR3 in amino acids: CASSELGAIYGYTF. The DNA for the CDR3 is TGTGCCAGTAGTGAATTAGGGGCAATCTATGGCTACACCTTC.

The rearrangement joins TRBV19 to TRBJ1-5; no reliable D call. The V end lost 1 base, the J end lost 0 bases, and 4 bases lay between the germline ends. Germline V CDR1 and CDR2: LNHDA, SQIVND (reference sequence). This CDR3 region has 14 residues. The CDR3 DNA follows: TGTGCCAGTAGTATAGGGAATAGCAATCAGCCCCAGCATTTT. It yields the protein CASSIGNSNQPQHF.

The rearrangement links TRBV7-6 to TRBJ2-1; D is possibly TRBD2 (6 bases). Germline V gene data show CDR1 as SGHVS and CDR2 as FNYEAQ. Deletions cut 1 base from V and 2 bases from J, with 9 bases between. The CDR3 has 15 residues. CDR3: CASSLVGEAYNEQFF. The CDR3 coding sequence is TGTGCCAGCAGCTTAGTAGGGGAGGCCTACAATGAGCAGTTCTTC.

The chain employs TRBV4-3 and TRBJ1-1, with 8 nucleotides matching TRBD1. CDR3 size: 15 residues. Losses at the gene ends were 3 bases for V and 0 bases for J; bases not matched to a gene: 3. The V gene's germline CDR1 is LGHNA and CDR2 YSLEER. As DNA, the CDR3 is TGCGCCAGCAGCCACAGGGGGCTAATGAACACTGAAGCTTTCTTT. Translating it yields CASSHRGLMNTEAFF.

The chain is built from TRBV3-1 (or the pseudogene TRBV3-2) and TRBJ2-5; 10 bases line up with TRBD2. The CDR3 covers 13 residues. CDR1 LGHDT and CDR2 YNNKEL come from the germline V gene (reference sequence). J gave up 5 bases and V 5 bases, and 2 bases lay outside the gene matches. The CDR3 loop reads CASSWTSGETQYF. DNA for the CDR3: TGTGCCAGCAGCTGGACTAGCGGTGAGACCCAGTACTTC.

The chain joins TRBV7-3 to TRBJ2-5; perhaps TRBD1 as D (6 bases). The CDR3 has 15 amino acids. V was trimmed by 1 base and J by 1 base, leaving 10 bases between them. Germline CDR1 reads SGHTA; CDR2 reads FQGTGA. The CDR3 coding sequence is TGTGCCAGCAGCTTAAACCCAGGGGTCCAAGAGACCCAGTACTTC. It encodes CASSLNPGVQETQYF. Based on the CDR3 plus reference TRBV7-3 and TRBJ2-5, the full variable domain is GAGVSQTPSNKVTEKGKYVELRCDPISGHTALYWYRQSLGQGPEFLIYFQGTGAADDSGLPNDRFFAVRPEGSVSTLKIQRTERGDSAVYLCASSLNPGVQETQYFGPGTRLLVL.

This sequence joins TRBV4-1 and TRBJ1-6; a possible D gene is TRBD1 (6 bases). The V gene lost 4 bases and the J gene lost 6 bases, with 13 bases spanning the gap. From germline, CDR1 is MGHRA and CDR2 YSYEKL. The CDR3 loop spans 15 amino acids. The CDR3 DNA follows: TGCGCCAGCAGCCTTGGAGGGGGGAGTAATTCACCCCTCCACTTT. This sequence encodes CASSLGGGSNSPLHF.

V usage is TRBV7-9 and J usage is TRBJ1-6, with TRBD1 as a possible D gene (6 bases). V lost 5 bases to trimming and J lost 10 bases, with 15 bases between them. CDR1 is SEHNR, CDR2 FQNEAQ, per germline (reference sequence). This CDR3 has 14 residues. In DNA form, the CDR3 reads TGTGCCAGCAGCCGGAACCCGCAGGGGTCACCCCTCCACTTT. Its protein is CASSRNPQGSPLHF.

The V gene is TRBV10-1, the J gene TRBJ1-1; D is unclear. This CDR3 is built from 14 residues. V was clipped by 0 bases and J by 1 base, with 6 bases between them. Germline V CDR1 and CDR2: WNHNN, SYGVQD (reference sequence). The DNA of the CDR3 is TGCGCCAGCAGTGAGTCGGAGTCGAACACTGAAGCTTTCTTT. Encoded protein: CASSESESNTEAFF.

This chain joins TRBV9 and TRBJ1-6; weak D call: TRBD1 (6 bases). Germline V gene data show CDR1 as SGDLS and CDR2 as YYNGEE. Trimming took off 3 bases at V and 5 bases at J, with 15 bases between the two ends. The length of the CDR3 is 16 residues. The CDR3 DNA sequence: TGTGCCAGCAGCGCCCGCAGGGGACTCAATAATTCACCCCTCCACTTT. Amino acid sequence: CASSARRGLNNSPLHF.

This chain uses TRBV19 with TRBJ2-7; TRBD1 aligns across 8 bases. Germline V gives CDR1 LNHDA, CDR2 SQIVND (reference sequence). This CDR3 has 15 amino acids. Germline trimming cut 6 bases from V and 2 bases from J; bases unmatched to any gene: 9. CDR3 residues: CASSGQGTSAYEQYF. As DNA, the CDR3 is TGTGCCAGTAGCGGACAGGGAACGTCCGCCTACGAGCAGTACTTC.

The genes are TRBV5-1 and TRBJ2-1; TRBD2 matches 15 bases. The CDR3 contains 16 residues. From germline, CDR1 is SGHRS and CDR2 YFSETQ. Trimming cost V 3 bases and J 5 bases; bases outside gene matches: 3. The CDR3 sequence: CASSSGLAGGNNEQFF. The CDR3 DNA is TGCGCCAGCAGCTCGGGACTAGCGGGAGGTAACAATGAGCAGTTCTTC. Full variable domain (missing parts from reference TRBV5-1 and TRBJ2-1): KAGVTQTPRYLIKTRGQQVTLSCSPISGHRSVSWYQQTPGQGLQFLFEYFSETQRNKGNFPGRFSGRQFSNSRSEMNVSTLELGDSALYLCASSSGLAGGNNEQFFGPGTRLTVL.

This clone showed up just once. V is TRBV29-1 and J is TRBJ1-2; 7 nucleotides agree with TRBD1. V dropped 6 bases and J dropped 5; count of bases not matched to a gene: 3. The CDR3 sequence is 11 residues long. Germline V CDR1 and CDR2: SQVTM, ANQGSEA. CDR3 amino acids: CSVGTVYGYTF. The CDR3 nucleotides are TGCAGCGTCGGGACAGTGTATGGCTACACCTTC.

The chain combines TRBV7-6 with TRBJ1-1; D possibly corresponds to TRBD1 (5 bases). The V end lost 3 bases, the J end lost 0 bases, and 11 bases lay between the germline ends. The germline V gene encodes CDR1 SGHVS and CDR2 FNYEAQ. The CDR3 has 15 amino acids. The CDR3 bases are TGTGCCAGCAGCTTGGGGGAGGGACTGAACACTGAAGCTTTCTTT. It encodes CASSLGEGLNTEAFF.

The chain is built from TRBV19 and TRBJ1-1; no clear D. This CDR3 is built from 12 residues. Germline lookup yields CDR1 LNHDA and CDR2 SQIVND (reference sequence). Trimming pared 8 bases from V and 1 base from J, leaving 8 bases between. The CDR3 here is CASSLGNTEAFF. The CDR3 coding sequence is TGTGCCAGTTCTCTGGGGAACACTGAAGCTTTCTTT.

The genes are TRBV5-6 and TRBJ2-5; 7 nucleotides agree with TRBD2. The CDR3 has 16 residues. Germline CDR1 and CDR2: SGHDT and YYEEEE. After removal of 0 bases from V and 5 bases from J, the junction contained 10 bases not matched to a gene. The CDR3 region is CASSLDGGGPMETQYF. The CDR3 nucleotides are TGTGCCAGCAGCTTGGATGGGGGAGGGCCGATGGAGACCCAGTACTTC.

This rearrangement joins TRBV9 to TRBJ1-2; D not resolved. The CDR3 is 15 residues long. Germline CDR1 reads SGDLS; CDR2 reads YYNGEE. The V end lost 0 bases, the J end lost 3 bases, and 12 bases lay between the germline ends. The CDR3 sequence is CASSVELFGDYGYTF. Here the CDR3 DNA reads TGTGCCAGCAGCGTAGAATTGTTTGGGGACTATGGCTACACCTTC.

The V gene is TRBV28, the J gene TRBJ1-5, with unresolved D. CDR1 and CDR2 from the germline V gene are MDHEN and SYDVKM. The CDR3 contains 13 residues. Trimming removed 5 bases from V and 3 bases from J, with 8 bases in between. Written as DNA, the CDR3 is TGTGCCAGCAGTATAGACCCCAATCAGCCCCAGCATTTT. Translating gives CASSIDPNQPQHF.

In this sample, this clone turned up a few times. Other DNA sequences in the sample encode the same CDR3. This rearrangement joins TRBV6-5 to TRBJ1-2, with 7 bases fitting TRBD1. V lost 6 bases and J lost 6; bases outside the gene matches: 4. The CDR3 has 12 amino acids. Germline CDR1 is MNHEY and CDR2 is SVGAGI. CDR3 in DNA: TGTGCCAGCAGGACAGGGTCGAATGGCTACACCTTC. Its protein is CASRTGSNGYTF.

The V gene is TRBV6-4, the J gene TRBJ2-1; TRBD2 aligns across 8 bases. Germline CDR1 MRHNA, CDR2 SNTAGT. The CDR3 consists of 15 residues. Trimming at V came to 5 bases and at J to 9 bases, leaving 12 bases not matched to a gene. The CDR3 reads CASSPLAGGNTEQFF. The CDR3 bases are TGTGCCAGCAGTCCTCTGGCGGGGGGCAACACTGAGCAGTTCTTC.